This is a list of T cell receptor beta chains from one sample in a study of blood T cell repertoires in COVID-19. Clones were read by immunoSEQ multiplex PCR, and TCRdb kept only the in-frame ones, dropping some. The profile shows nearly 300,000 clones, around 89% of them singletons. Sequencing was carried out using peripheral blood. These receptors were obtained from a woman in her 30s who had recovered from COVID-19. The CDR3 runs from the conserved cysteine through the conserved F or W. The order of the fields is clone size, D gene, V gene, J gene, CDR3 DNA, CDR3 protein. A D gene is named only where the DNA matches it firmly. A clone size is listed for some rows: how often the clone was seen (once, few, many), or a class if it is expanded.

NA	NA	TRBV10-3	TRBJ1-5	TGTGCCATCAGTGACACGGGGAGCAATCAGCCCCAGCATTTT	CAISDTGSNQPQHF
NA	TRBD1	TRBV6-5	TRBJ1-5	TGTGCCAGCAAACCGACAGGGTGGGGTCAGCCCCAGCATTTT	CASKPTGWGQPQHF
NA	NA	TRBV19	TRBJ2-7	TGTGCCAGTAGTATGCGAGCTGACGAGCAGTACTTC	CASSMRADEQYF
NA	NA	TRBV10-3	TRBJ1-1	TGTGCCATCAGTGATTCCTTCCTTAAGAACACTGAAGCTTTCTTT	CAISDSFLKNTEAFF
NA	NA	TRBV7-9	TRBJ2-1	TGTGCCAGCAGCAGGGACACCTACAATGAGCAGTTCTTC	CASSRDTYNEQFF
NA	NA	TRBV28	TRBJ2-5	TGTGCCATCTCGACGGGGTACCAAGAGACCCAGTACTTC	CAISTGYQETQYF
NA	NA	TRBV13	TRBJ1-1	TGTGCCAGCAGCGAGCGCAACCAGGGCGCAGAAGCTTTCTTT	CASSERNQGAEAFF
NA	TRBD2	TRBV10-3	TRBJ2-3	TGTGCCATCCGTAGCGGGGGGAACACAGATACGCAGTATTTT	CAIRSGGNTDTQYF
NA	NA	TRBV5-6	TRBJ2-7	TGTGCCAGCAGCCTCCAGGGGCTATCCTACGAGCAGTACTTC	CASSLQGLSYEQYF
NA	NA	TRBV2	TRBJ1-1	TGTGCCAGCATGAGATCCAGGGCGCATATGAACACTGAAGCTTTCTTT	CASMRSRAHMNTEAFF
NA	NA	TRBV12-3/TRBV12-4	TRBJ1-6	TGTGCCAGCAACCAGGGAAATTCACCCCTCCACTTT	CASNQGNSPLHF
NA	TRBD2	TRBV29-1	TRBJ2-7	TGCAGCGTGGGGGGGTACAGACCTTCCTACGAGCAGTACTTC	CSVGGYRPSYEQYF
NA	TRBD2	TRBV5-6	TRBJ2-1	TGTGCCAGCAGCTCCTCGCTAGCGGGGGGCTACAATGAGCAGTTCTTC	CASSSSLAGGYNEQFF
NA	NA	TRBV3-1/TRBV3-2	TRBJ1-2	TGTGCCAGCAGCCAAGCATTCTATGGCTACACCTTC	CASSQAFYGYTF
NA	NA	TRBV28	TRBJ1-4	TGTGCCAGCAGTCTGACGGGTGGTAATGAAAAACTGTTTTTT	CASSLTGGNEKLFF
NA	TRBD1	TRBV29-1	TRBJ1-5	TGCAGCGTTGGTGGGACAGGCGGTCAGCCCCAGCATTTT	CSVGGTGGQPQHF
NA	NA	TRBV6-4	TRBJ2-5	TGTGCCAGCAGAGGGGATTGGAAGACCCAGTACTTC	CASRGDWKTQYF
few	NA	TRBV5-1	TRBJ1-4	TGCGCCAGTCGCCCTAGGGAGGGCGAAAAACTGTTTTTT	CASRPREGEKLFF
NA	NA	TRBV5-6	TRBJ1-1	TGTGCCAGCAGTTCCGGCGGTGAAGCTTTCTTT	CASSSGGEAFF
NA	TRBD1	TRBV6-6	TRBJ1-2	TGTGCCAGCAGGACAGGGGTGGCCTTCGTCTACACCTTC	CASRTGVAFVYTF
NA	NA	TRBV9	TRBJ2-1	TGTGCCAGCAGCGTTAGGAGCGACCCCTCGGGTGAGCAGTTCTTC	CASSVRSDPSGEQFF
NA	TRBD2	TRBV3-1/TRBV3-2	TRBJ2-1	TGTGCCAGCAGCCAAGCTGCTAGCGGGGGGGCCGGCAATGAGCAGTTCTTC	CASSQAASGGAGNEQFF
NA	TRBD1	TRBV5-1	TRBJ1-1	TGCGCCAGCAGCGGACGACAGGGGAACACTGAAGCTTTCTTT	CASSGRQGNTEAFF
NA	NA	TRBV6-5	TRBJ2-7	TGTGCCAGCAGTTACTCGAGGTATCAAAACGTTCAGTACTTC	CASSYSRYQNVQYF
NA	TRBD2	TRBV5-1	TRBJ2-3	TGCGCCAGCAGCGCCCGAGGGGAGGGCGGGGATACGCAGTATTTT	CASSARGEGGDTQYF
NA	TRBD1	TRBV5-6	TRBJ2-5	TGTGCCAGCAGCTTGCCTCACAGGGGCCAAGAGACCCAGTACTTC	CASSLPHRGQETQYF
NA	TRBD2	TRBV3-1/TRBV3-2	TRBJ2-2	TGTGCCAGCAGCCAGGCTAGCGGGGGAAGCGGGGAGCTGTTTTTT	CASSQASGGSGELFF
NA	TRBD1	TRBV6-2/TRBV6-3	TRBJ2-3	TGTGCCAGCAGTTACACGGGACAGGGGGCTCGCACAGATACGCAGTATTTT	CASSYTGQGARTDTQYF
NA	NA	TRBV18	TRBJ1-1	TGTGCCAGCTCACCATTCTCCGGTTTTATTGAAGCTTTCTTT	CASSPFSGFIEAFF
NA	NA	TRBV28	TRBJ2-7	TGTGCCAGCAGTTCAGGAAACTACGAGCAGTACTTC	CASSSGNYEQYF
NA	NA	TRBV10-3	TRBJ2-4	TGTGCCGCCAGCCGTGCGGACAAAAACATTCAGTACTTC	CAASRADKNIQYF
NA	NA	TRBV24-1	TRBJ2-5	TGTGCCACCAGTGATCCATTCAGGGCAGTTGAGACCCAGTACTTC	CATSDPFRAVETQYF
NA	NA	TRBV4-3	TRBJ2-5	TGCGCCAGCAGCCAAGATGAGCGTGCGAGAGAGACCCAGTACTTC	CASSQDERARETQYF
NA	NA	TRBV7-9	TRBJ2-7	TGTGCCAGCAGCCCACCCAGGGGCCTGAAGGGAGAGCAGTACTTC	CASSPPRGLKGEQYF
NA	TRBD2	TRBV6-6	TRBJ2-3	TGTGCCAGCAGACGCCCCGTCGCGGGGGAGAGTGTTACGCAGTATTTT	CASRRPVAGESVTQYF
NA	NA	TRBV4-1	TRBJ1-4	TGCGCCAGCAGCCATCCCCTAGGGCAGGGGCGTAATAATGAAAAACTGTTTTTT	CASSHPLGQGRNNEKLFF
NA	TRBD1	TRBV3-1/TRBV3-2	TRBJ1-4	TGTGCCAGCAGCCAAGCCGGGACAGTCAATCCAACTAATGAAAAACTGTTTTTT	CASSQAGTVNPTNEKLFF
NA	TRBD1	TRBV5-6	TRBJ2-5	TGTGCCAGCAGCCGCCCGACAGGGGCGCAGGAGACCCAGTACTTC	CASSRPTGAQETQYF
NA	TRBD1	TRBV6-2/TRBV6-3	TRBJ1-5	TGTGCCAGCAGTTACTGGACAGGGGTGAGCAATCAGCCCCAGCATTTT	CASSYWTGVSNQPQHF
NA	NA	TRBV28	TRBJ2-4	TGTGCCAGCACCGTGGGGGGGCGAAGAGACATTCAGTACTTC	CASTVGGRRDIQYF
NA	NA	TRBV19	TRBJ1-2	TGTGCCAGTAGTCCGGGGAGAGATTCTGATGGCTACACCTTC	CASSPGRDSDGYTF
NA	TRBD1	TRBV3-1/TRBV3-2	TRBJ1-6	TGTGCCAGCAGCCAAGTCAGGGGGCGCTTACCCCTCCACTTT	CASSQVRGRLPLHF
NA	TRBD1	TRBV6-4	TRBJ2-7	TGTGCCAGCAGTGACCTCGGTGGGACAGCTCTCTACGAGCAGTACTTC	CASSDLGGTALYEQYF
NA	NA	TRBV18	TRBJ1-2	TGTGCCAGCTCACCACCGAGGCCCCACTATGGCTACACCTTC	CASSPPRPHYGYTF
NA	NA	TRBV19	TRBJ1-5	TGTGCCAGTAGTATCTGGGCAGGGGGCAATCAGCCCCAGCATTTT	CASSIWAGGNQPQHF